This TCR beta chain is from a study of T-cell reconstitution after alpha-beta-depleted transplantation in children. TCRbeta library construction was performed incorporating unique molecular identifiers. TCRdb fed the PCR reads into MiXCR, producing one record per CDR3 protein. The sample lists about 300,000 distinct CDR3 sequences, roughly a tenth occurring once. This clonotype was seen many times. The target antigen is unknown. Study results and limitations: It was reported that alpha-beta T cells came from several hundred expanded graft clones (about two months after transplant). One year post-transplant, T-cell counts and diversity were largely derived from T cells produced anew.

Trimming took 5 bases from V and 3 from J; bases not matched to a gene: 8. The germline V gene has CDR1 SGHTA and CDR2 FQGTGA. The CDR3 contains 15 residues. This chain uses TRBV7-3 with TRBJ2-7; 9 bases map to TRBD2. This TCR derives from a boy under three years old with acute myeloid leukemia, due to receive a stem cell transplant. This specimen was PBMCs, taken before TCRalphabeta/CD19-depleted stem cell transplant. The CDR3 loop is CASSISSSGIYEQYF. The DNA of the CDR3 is TGTGCCAGCAGCATATCCTCTAGCGGGATCTACGAGCAGTACTTC.